This is a list of T cell receptor beta chains from one sample in a study of shared clonotypes between healthy human individuals. Sequencing used immunoSEQ multiplex PCR; TCRdb keeps in-frame clones, though not all of them. Among around 370,000 clones listed, 96% were seen once. The sequenced material came from memory CD8+ T cells sorted from blood. These receptors were obtained from a man younger than 45 in good health. CDR3s include the opening cysteine and the closing phenylalanine or tryptophan. The D gene is left open where the match is weak. Expanded clones are given a class, and other clones once, few, many or no size at all.

DNA | CDR3 | D | J | size | V
TGCGCCAGCAGTGAGGGGACAGGGGTCTACAATGAGCAGTTCTTC | CASSEGTGVYNEQFF | TRBD1 | TRBJ2-1 | NA | TRBV10-1
TGTGCCAGCAGTTTCGTCCGGGACAGGGGGATGAGGAACACTGAAGCTTTCTTT | CASSFVRDRGMRNTEAFF | TRBD1 | TRBJ1-1 | NA | TRBV28
TGTGCCAGCAGCTTAGTGCGGGGCAATGAGCAGTTCTTC | CASSLVRGNEQFF | NA | TRBJ2-1 | NA | TRBV7-9
TGTGCCATCAGTGACCGCGGGACAGGGAATCAGCCCCAGCATTTT | CAISDRGTGNQPQHF | TRBD1 | TRBJ1-5 | NA | TRBV10-3
TGTGCCAGCAGCTTAGTCCCCCAGGGGGGAGAAAAACTGTTTTTT | CASSLVPQGGEKLFF | TRBD1 | TRBJ1-4 | NA | TRBV7-2
TGTGCCAGCAGCTTAGGAGGGACAGCGGGCCAAGAGACCCAGTACTTC | CASSLGGTAGQETQYF | NA | TRBJ2-5 | once | TRBV7-9
TGTGCCACCGCAGGGGGCTATGGCTACACCTTC | CATAGGYGYTF | TRBD1 | TRBJ1-2 | NA | TRBV28
TGTGCCTGGAGTGGTTCAACGGGATATCAAGCCAAAAACATTCAGTACTTC | CAWSGSTGYQAKNIQYF | NA | TRBJ2-4 | NA | TRBV30
TGTGCCAGCAGCTTAAGGACAGGGGATCAGCCCCAGCATTTT | CASSLRTGDQPQHF | TRBD1 | TRBJ1-5 | NA | TRBV5-5
TGTGCCAGCAGGGTAGCCGGGACAGGAAATTTCAATGAGCAGTTCTTC | CASRVAGTGNFNEQFF | TRBD1 | TRBJ2-1 | NA | TRBV7-3
TGTGCCAGCAGCGATCATGCCGATTCTAGCGGGAGGGCCGTAGAGCAGTTCTTC | CASSDHADSSGRAVEQFF | TRBD2 | TRBJ2-1 | NA | TRBV7-9
TGTGCCATCAGTGAGTCGAGGGGACTAGGACCCTCCGGGGAGCTGTTTTTT | CAISESRGLGPSGELFF | TRBD2 | TRBJ2-2 | NA | TRBV10-3
TGCGCCAGCTCATTTAGCGGGAGATTAGATACGCAGTATTTT | CASSFSGRLDTQYF | TRBD2 | TRBJ2-3 | NA | TRBV5-1
TGCGCCAGCAGCTCTACCCGGGACAGGGGGCGCGAGCAGTACTTC | CASSSTRDRGREQYF | TRBD1 | TRBJ2-7 | NA | TRBV4-1
TGTGCCAGCAGCCAGACGACAGGTACAAGCGGGGAGCTGTTTTTT | CASSQTTGTSGELFF | NA | TRBJ2-2 | NA | TRBV14
TGTGCCAGCAGCGACCTCCCGAGGGAAGTGGGCAATCAGCCCCAGCATTTT | CASSDLPREVGNQPQHF | NA | TRBJ1-5 | NA | TRBV28
TGCGCCAGCAGCCAAGATAACGCATGGGAGACCCAGTACTTC | CASSQDNAWETQYF | NA | TRBJ2-5 | NA | TRBV4-1
TGTGCCAGCAGTGCCACCTCTAGCGGGAGGACTGAGCAGTTCTTC | CASSATSSGRTEQFF | TRBD2 | TRBJ2-1 | NA | TRBV6-1
TGTGCCACAAATCCGGGACAGTTTTTCTCTGGGGCCAACGTCCTGACTTTC | CATNPGQFFSGANVLTF | TRBD1 | TRBJ2-6 | NA | TRBV7-9
TGTGCCAGTACTTCCGGGGGGCGCGGAACAGATACGCAGTATTTT | CASTSGGRGTDTQYF | NA | TRBJ2-3 | NA | TRBV19
TGTGCCTGCCACATAGGGACACGGCTCCACTTT | CACHIGTRLHF | NA | TRBJ1-6 | NA | TRBV30
TGTGCCAGCAGTTTCCTTTCCTCGACAGGGGGCATTCTGGCCTATGGCTACACCTTC | CASSFLSSTGGILAYGYTF | TRBD1 | TRBJ1-2 | NA | TRBV28
TGTGCCAGTAGTGCATCCGGGCTGCGCACAGATACGCAGTATTTT | CASSASGLRTDTQYF | NA | TRBJ2-3 | NA | TRBV19
TGCGCCAGCAGCCAAGTTGTGGGCAGCAGCTACGAGCAGTACTTC | CASSQVVGSSYEQYF | NA | TRBJ2-7 | NA | TRBV4-1
TGTGCCAGCAGTGGGCAGGGAGAGACCCAGTACTTC | CASSGQGETQYF | NA | TRBJ2-5 | NA | TRBV28
TGTGCCAGCAGTGAACGTGGGACAGATACGCAGTATTTT | CASSERGTDTQYF | NA | TRBJ2-3 | NA | TRBV6-1
TGTGCCAGCAGTGAACCTTTTCTGAGCGGGAGGGCCTTGGAGACCCAGTACTTC | CASSEPFLSGRALETQYF | TRBD2 | TRBJ2-5 | NA | TRBV6-1
TGTGCCGGGAGGACGGGCTACGAGCAGTACTTC | CAGRTGYEQYF | NA | TRBJ2-7 | few | TRBV6-1
TGTGCCAGCAGCTTAAGGGCCACCGGGGAGCTGTTTTTT | CASSLRATGELFF | NA | TRBJ2-2 | NA | TRBV7-3
TGCGCCAGCAGCAGGGGGTCCGATCAGCCCCAGCATTTT | CASSRGSDQPQHF | NA | TRBJ1-5 | NA | TRBV4-1
TGTGCCACCAGCAGAGATCTGAGCAATCAGCCCCAGCATTTT | CATSRDLSNQPQHF | NA | TRBJ1-5 | NA | TRBV15
TGTGCCAGCACCTACAGGGACGTTTCTAACACCATATATTTT | CASTYRDVSNTIYF | NA | TRBJ1-3 | NA | TRBV28
TGTGCCAGCAGCTCTAGGGACAGGGGGCCCATTCAGTACTTC | CASSSRDRGPIQYF | TRBD1 | TRBJ2-4 | NA | TRBV11-2
TGTGCCAGCAGCTTAGTGCCGGTTGGGCTAGCCAAAAACATTCAGTACTTC | CASSLVPVGLAKNIQYF | NA | TRBJ2-4 | NA | TRBV7-2
TGTGCCTGGAGTTTGGACAGACTCTATGGCTACACCTTC | CAWSLDRLYGYTF | NA | TRBJ1-2 | NA | TRBV30
TGTGCCAGCAGCGGGTGGACAGGGGGCAGGGAGACCCAGTACTTC | CASSGWTGGRETQYF | TRBD1 | TRBJ2-5 | once | TRBV5-6
TGTGCCAGCAGTTACGCCGACAGTTACGAGCAGTACTTC | CASSYADSYEQYF | NA | TRBJ2-7 | once | TRBV6-5
TGTGCCAGCAGCATTACAGGGGCTAACACCGGGGAGCTGTTTTTT | CASSITGANTGELFF | TRBD1 | TRBJ2-2 | NA | TRBV9
TGTGCCAGCAGCCAAGAAAGACAGGCCTATAGCAATCAGCCCCAGCATTTT | CASSQERQAYSNQPQHF | NA | TRBJ1-5 | NA | TRBV4-2
TGCGCCAGCAGCTCGACGGGGCTCTTCCCCTCCTACGAGCAGTACTTC | CASSSTGLFPSYEQYF | NA | TRBJ2-7 | NA | TRBV5-1
TGTGCCATGGGGACGAGGGGAGAGACCCAGTACTTC | CAMGTRGETQYF | NA | TRBJ2-5 | NA | TRBV5-6
TGTGCCAGCAGCCCGCAGGTCGGGAGGGTCCGCGATGAGCAGTTCTTC | CASSPQVGRVRDEQFF | TRBD2 | TRBJ2-1 | NA | TRBV7-2
TGCGCCAGCAGCCAAGTTCCTAGCGCCCGATTCTACAATGAGCAGTTCTTC | CASSQVPSARFYNEQFF | NA | TRBJ2-1 | NA | TRBV4-1
TGTGCCTCCAATCGGGGGTGGAGCACAGATACGCAGTATTTT | CASNRGWSTDTQYF | NA | TRBJ2-3 | NA | TRBV27
TGTGCCAGCGGTCAGCCCCAGCATTTT | CASGQPQHF | NA | TRBJ1-5 | NA | TRBV2